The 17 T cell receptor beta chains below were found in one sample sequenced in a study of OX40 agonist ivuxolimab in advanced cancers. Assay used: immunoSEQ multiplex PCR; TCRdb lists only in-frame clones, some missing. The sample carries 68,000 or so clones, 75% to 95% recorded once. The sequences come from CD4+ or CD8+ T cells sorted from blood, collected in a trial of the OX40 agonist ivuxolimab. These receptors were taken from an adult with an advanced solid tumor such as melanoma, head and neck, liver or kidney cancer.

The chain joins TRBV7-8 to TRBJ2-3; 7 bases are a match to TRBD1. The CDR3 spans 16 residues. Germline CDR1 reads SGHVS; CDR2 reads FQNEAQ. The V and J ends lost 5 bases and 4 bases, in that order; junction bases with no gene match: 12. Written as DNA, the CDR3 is TGTGCCAGCAGCCCTAAAATTAGACAGGGCGCAGATACGCAGTATTTT. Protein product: CASSPKIRQGADTQYF.

CDR3 in DNA: TGTGCCAGTAGCAGGGGACTAGCGGCCTACAATGAGCAGTTCTTC. Protein sequence: CASSRGLAAYNEQFF. The gene calls are TRBV19 and TRBJ2-1; TRBD2 matches 11 bases. J gave up 2 bases and V 6 bases, and 3 bases lay outside the gene matches. Germline V gives CDR1 LNHDA, CDR2 SQIVND (reference sequence). CDR3 length: 15 residues.

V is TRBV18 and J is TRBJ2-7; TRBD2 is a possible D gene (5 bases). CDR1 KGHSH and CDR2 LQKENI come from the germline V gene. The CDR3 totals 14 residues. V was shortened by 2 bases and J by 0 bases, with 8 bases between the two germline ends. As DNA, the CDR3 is TGTGCCAGCTCACCATCCGGGGACTCCTACGAGCAGTACTTC. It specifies CASSPSGDSYEQYF.

The CDR3 DNA follows: TGTGCCAGTAGTATCTGGGGGACAGAGCAGTACTTC. Its translation is CASSIWGTEQYF. The gene calls are TRBV19 and TRBJ2-5, with TRBD1 matching over 7 bases. Germline CDR1 and CDR2: LNHDA and SQIVND (reference sequence). This CDR3 comprises 12 residues. V lost 3 bases, J lost 11 bases, and 6 bases stayed unmatched.

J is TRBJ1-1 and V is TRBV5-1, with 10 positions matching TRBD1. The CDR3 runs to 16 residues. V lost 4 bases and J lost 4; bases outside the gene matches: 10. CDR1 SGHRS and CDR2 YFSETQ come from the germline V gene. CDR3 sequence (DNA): TGCGCCAGCAGCCTCAACCCGGGACAGGGGTTCACTGAAGCTTTCTTT. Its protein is CASSLNPGQGFTEAFF.

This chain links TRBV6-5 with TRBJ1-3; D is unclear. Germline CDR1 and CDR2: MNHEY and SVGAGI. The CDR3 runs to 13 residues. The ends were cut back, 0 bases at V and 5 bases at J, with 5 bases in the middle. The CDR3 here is CASSYSGRNTIYF. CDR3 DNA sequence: TGTGCCAGCAGTTACTCGGGGAGAAACACCATATATTTT.

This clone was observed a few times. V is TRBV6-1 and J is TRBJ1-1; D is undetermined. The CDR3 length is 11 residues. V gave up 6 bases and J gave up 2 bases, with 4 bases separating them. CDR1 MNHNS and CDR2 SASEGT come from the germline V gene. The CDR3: CASRHNTEAFF. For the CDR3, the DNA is TGTGCCAGCAGACATAACACTGAAGCTTTCTTT.

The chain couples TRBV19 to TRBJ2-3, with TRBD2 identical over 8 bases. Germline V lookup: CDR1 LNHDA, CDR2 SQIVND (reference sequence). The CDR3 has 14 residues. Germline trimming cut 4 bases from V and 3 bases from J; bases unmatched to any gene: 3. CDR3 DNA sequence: TGTGCCAGTAGTAATACGGGAGGGACAGATACGCAGTATTTT. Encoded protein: CASSNTGGTDTQYF.

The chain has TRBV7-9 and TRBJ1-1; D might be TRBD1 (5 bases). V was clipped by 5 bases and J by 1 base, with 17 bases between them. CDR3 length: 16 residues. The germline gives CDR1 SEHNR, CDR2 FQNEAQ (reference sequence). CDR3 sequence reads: CASSLKGTPENTEAFF. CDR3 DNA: TGTGCCAGCAGCCTCAAGGGGACTCCTGAGAACACTGAAGCTTTCTTT.

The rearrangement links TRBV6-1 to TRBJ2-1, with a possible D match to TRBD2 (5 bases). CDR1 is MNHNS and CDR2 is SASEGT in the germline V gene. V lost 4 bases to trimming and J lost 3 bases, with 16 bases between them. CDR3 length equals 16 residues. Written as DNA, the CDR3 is TGTGCCAGCAGTGGGGCCGACGGGGAGATCTACAATGAGCAGTTCTTC. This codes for CASSGADGEIYNEQFF.

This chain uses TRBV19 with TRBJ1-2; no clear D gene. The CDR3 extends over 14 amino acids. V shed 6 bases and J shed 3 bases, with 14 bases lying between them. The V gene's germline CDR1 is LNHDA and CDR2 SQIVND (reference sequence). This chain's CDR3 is CASRYTGSYYGYTF. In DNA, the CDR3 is TGTGCCAGTAGATACACCGGCAGCTACTATGGCTACACCTTC.

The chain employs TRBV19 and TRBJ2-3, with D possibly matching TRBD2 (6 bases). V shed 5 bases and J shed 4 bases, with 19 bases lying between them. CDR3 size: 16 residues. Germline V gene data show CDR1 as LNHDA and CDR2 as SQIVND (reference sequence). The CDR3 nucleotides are TGTGCCAGTAGTTACGCCGCGGCTAGCGTTCCAGATACGCAGTATTTT. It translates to CASSYAAASVPDTQYF.

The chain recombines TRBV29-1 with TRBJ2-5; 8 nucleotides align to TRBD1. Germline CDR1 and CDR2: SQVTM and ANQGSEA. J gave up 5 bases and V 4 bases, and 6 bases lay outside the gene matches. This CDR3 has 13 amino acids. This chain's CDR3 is CSVVSRGQETQYF. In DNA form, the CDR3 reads TGCAGCGTTGTGAGCAGGGGGCAGGAGACCCAGTACTTC.

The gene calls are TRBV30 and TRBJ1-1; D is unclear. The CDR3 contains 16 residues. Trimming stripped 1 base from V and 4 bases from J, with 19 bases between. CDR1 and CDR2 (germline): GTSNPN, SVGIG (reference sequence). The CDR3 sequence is CAWSELSGILGTEAFF. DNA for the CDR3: TGTGCCTGGAGTGAACTCTCCGGGATTCTGGGCACTGAAGCTTTCTTT. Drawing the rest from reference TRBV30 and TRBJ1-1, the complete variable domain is SQTIHQWPATLVQPVGSPLSLECTVEGTSNPNLYWYRQAAGRGLQLLFYSVGIGQISSEVPQNLSASRPQDRQFILSSKKLLLSDSGFYLCAWSELSGILGTEAFFGQGTRLTVV.

The CDR3 DNA follows: TGCGCCAGCAGCTTGTCGGGAGTCCCCTACGAGCAGTACTTC. Translated: CASSLSGVPYEQYF. The rearrangement links TRBV5-1 to TRBJ2-7; tentative D call: TRBD2 (6 bases). Germline-derived CDR1 and CDR2 are SGHRS and YFSETQ. The CDR3 is made up of 14 amino acids. V dropped 1 base and J dropped 2 bases, with 10 bases sitting between them.

CDR3 DNA: TGTGCCATCAGTGAGTCGGGGAGCAATCAGCCCCAGCATTTT. Residues: CAISESGSNQPQHF. The chain joins TRBV10-3 to TRBJ1-5, with D unclear. The germline V and J ends were trimmed by 0 bases and 1 base, with 4 bases remaining between them. Germline CDR1 ENHRY, CDR2 SYGVKD. The CDR3 covers 14 residues.

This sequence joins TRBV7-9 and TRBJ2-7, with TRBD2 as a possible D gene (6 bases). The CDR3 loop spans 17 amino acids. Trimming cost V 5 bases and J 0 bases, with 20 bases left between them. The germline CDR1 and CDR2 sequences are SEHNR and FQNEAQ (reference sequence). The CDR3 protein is CASSTQVLAPSSYEQYF. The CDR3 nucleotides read TGTGCCAGCAGCACACAAGTACTAGCACCGAGCTCCTACGAGCAGTACTTC.